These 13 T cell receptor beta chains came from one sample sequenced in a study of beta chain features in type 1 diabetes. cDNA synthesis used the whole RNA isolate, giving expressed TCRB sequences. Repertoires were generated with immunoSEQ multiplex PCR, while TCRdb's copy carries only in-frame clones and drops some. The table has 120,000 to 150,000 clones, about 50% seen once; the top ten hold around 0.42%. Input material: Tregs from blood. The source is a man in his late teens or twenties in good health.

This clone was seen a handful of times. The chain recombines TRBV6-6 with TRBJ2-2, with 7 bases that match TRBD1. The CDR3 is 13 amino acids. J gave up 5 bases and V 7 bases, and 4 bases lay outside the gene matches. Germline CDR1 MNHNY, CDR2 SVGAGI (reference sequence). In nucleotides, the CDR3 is TGTGCCAGCACCCCAGGGGGAACCGGGGAGCTGTTTTTT. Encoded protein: CASTPGGTGELFF.

The CDR3 nucleotides are TGTGCCAGCAGCGCCGGGACTCTATCCACAGATACGCAGTATTTT. The encoded protein is CASSAGTLSTDTQYF. The V call is TRBV9, the J call TRBJ2-3; TRBD2 is a possible D gene (6 bases). CDR1 and CDR2 (germline): SGDLS, YYNGEE. V lost 3 bases, J lost 2 bases, and 13 bases lay in between. This CDR3 comprises 15 residues.

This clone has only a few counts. Written as DNA, the CDR3 is TGCGCCAGCAGCTTTGGACTAGCGACCTACAATGAGCAGTTCTTC. This sequence encodes CASSFGLATYNEQFF. V is TRBV5-1 and J is TRBJ2-1, with 9 bases aligning to TRBD2. The junction had 2 bases not matched to a gene; V was cut back by 2 bases and J by 2 bases. This CDR3 has 15 amino acids. CDR1 and CDR2 (germline): SGHRS, YFSETQ.

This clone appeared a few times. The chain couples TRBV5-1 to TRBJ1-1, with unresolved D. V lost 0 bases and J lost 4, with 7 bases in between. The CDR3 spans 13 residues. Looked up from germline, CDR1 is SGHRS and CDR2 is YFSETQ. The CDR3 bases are TGCGCCAGCAGCTTGGGAGTGAGCACTGAAGCTTTCTTT. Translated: CASSLGVSTEAFF.

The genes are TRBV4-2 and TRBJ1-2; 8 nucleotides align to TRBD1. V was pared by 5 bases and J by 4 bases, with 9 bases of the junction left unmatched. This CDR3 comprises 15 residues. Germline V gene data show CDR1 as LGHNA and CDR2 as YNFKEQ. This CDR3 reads CASSATDRAFYGYTF. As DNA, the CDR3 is TGTGCCAGCAGCGCGACGGACAGGGCGTTCTATGGCTACACCTTC.

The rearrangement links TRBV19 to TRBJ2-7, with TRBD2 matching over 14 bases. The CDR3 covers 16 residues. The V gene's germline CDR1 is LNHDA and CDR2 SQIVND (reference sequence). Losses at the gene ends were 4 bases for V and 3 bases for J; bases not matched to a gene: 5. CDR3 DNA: TGTGCCAGTAGTACCCCCGGGACTAGCGGGAGCTACGAGCAGTACTTC. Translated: CASSTPGTSGSYEQYF.

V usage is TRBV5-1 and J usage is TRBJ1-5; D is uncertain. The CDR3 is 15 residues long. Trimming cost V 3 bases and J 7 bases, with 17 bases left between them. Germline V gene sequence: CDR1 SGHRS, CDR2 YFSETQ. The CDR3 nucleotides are TGCGCCAGCAGCTCCAAACGCAATTTCGAGCAGCCCCAGCATTTT. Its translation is CASSSKRNFEQPQHF.

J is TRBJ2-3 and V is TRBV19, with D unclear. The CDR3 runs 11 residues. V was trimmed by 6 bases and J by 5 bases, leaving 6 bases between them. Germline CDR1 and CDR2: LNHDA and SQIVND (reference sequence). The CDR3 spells CASSFRDTQYF. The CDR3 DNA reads TGTGCCAGTAGCTTTAGAGATACGCAGTATTTT.

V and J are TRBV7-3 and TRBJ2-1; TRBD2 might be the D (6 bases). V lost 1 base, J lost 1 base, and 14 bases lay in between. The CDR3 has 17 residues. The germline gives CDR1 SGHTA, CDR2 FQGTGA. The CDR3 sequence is CASSLIGGARSYNEQFF. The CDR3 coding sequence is TGTGCCAGCAGCTTAATAGGAGGGGCACGGTCCTACAATGAGCAGTTCTTC. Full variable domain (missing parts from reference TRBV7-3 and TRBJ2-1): GAGVSQTPSNKVTEKGKYVELRCDPISGHTALYWYRQSLGQGPEFLIYFQGTGAADDSGLPNDRFFAVRPEGSVSTLKIQRTERGDSAVYLCASSLIGGARSYNEQFFGPGTRLTVL.

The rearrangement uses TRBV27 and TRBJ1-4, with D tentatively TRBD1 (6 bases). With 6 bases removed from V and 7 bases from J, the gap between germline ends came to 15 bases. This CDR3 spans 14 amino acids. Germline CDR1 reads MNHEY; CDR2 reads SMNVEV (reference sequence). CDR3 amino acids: CASRQQGRSEKLFF. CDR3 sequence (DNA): TGTGCCAGCAGACAACAGGGCAGGAGTGAAAAACTGTTTTTT.

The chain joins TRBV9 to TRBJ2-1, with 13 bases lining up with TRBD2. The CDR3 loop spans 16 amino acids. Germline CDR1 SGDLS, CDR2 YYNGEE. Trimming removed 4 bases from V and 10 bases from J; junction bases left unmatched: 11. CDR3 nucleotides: TGTGCCAGCAGCAAGAGCCGGACTAGCGGGAGTGGGGAGCAGTTCTTC. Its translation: CASSKSRTSGSGEQFF.

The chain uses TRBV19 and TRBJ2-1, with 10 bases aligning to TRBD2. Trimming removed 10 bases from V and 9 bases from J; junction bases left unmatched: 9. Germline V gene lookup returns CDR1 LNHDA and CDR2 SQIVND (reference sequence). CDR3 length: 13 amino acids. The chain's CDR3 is CATRDSGRSEQFF. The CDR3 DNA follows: TGTGCCACCAGGGATAGCGGGAGGAGTGAGCAGTTCTTC.

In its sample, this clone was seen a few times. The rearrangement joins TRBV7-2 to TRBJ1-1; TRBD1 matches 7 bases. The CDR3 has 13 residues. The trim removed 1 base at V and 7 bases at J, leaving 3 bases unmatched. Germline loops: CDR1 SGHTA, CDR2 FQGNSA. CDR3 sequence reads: CASSLGQGFEAFF. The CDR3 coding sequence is TGTGCCAGCAGCTTAGGACAGGGCTTTGAAGCTTTCTTT.